This T cell receptor (beta chain) came from a study of blood T cell repertoires in COVID-19. Turning to the study itself: Material from acute and convalescent COVID-19 was sourced from the United States, Italy and Spain.

V was shortened by 2 bases and J by 0 bases, with 5 bases between the two germline ends. CDR1 and CDR2 (germline): MGHRA, YSYEKL. The CDR3 contains 14 residues. As processed by the authors: For nucleated cells, counts were estimated from reference gene primer amplification. Some clones are missing from TCRdb's copy, which holds only in-frame ones; the method was immunoSEQ multiplex PCR. Clone size and V and J calls were adopted from that table, with D and trimming inferred from the DNA. In the table there are around 190,000 clones, approximately 86% of which are singletons. The TCR originated in a man aged 50 or older with active or convalescent COVID-19. Specimen: peripheral blood. The rearrangement joins TRBV4-1 to TRBJ1-5; D remains unclear. CDR3 protein: CASSQIVSNQPQHF. The CDR3, as DNA: TGCGCCAGCAGCCAAATCGTTAGCAATCAGCCCCAGCATTTT.